These T cell receptor beta chains were read from a single sample in a study of glioma-infiltrating T cells. TCRdb re-derived calls from the multiplex PCR reads in MiXCR, one entry per CDR3 protein. The sample carries about 93,000 distinct CDR3 sequences, roughly 39% recorded once. The source material was glioma tissue, nonneoplastic brain tissue, or PBMCs (not recorded which). The receptors stem from a human donor with low-grade glioma or glioblastoma, undergoing nonglioma brain surgery, or in good health (not recorded which). Each CDR3 is given without its conserved first and last residue. Each record gives: V gene, clone size, CDR3 protein. A clone size is listed for some rows: how often the clone was seen (once, few, many), or a class if it is expanded.

TRBV6-2/TRBV6-3 once ASSCSNRRGYT
TRBV5-1 many ASSLEQIYEQY
TRBV3-1 many ASSQDRGASGNYEQY
TRBV25-1 many ASSSQTADTQY
TRBV29-1 many SGLSGALREQY
TRBV29-1 - SIRSQEGGYNEQF
TRBV12-3/TRBV12-4 many ASSLGDERGQPQH
TRBV27 many ASSPSRVSNQPQH
TRBV27 many ASRIRRTGYNEQF
TRBV6-6 - ASSYSTSGSRGTDTQY
TRBV7-2 many ASTQGSSYNSPLH
TRBV28 - VSSMIQGDEAF
TRBV30 - AWSRPLSSRYTDTQY
TRBV28 - GSSLGAHGYT
TRBV27 - ASSLTRVDPDSLYNEQF
TRBV29-1 many SVEGRMNTEAF
TRBV18 - AGSPRGADTQY
TRBV29-1 few SVRQGASEQF
TRBV28 many ASNSGQGVYEQY
TRBV28 many ASSSPGDGGSYEQY
TRBV29-1 - SVGQRGWVQETQY
TRBV6-6 many ASSYSRRDEAF
TRBV7-7 many ASSLELNQPQH
TRBV7-9 - VSSLYTGNYGYT
TRBV12-3/TRBV12-4 many ASSYTGGLYGYT
TRBV6-1 - VSSRQSNQPQH
TRBV27 many ASSQIKTGNTEAF
TRBV4-1 - ASSPGGGQGNEKLS
TRBV6-1 many ASSSQYNEQF
TRBV25-1 - ASQSWGRGAF
TRBV7-2 many ASSVMATQY
TRBV18 many ASSPLGQWNEQY
TRBV20-1 many SAEGQGSLYYNEQF
TRBV19 many ASSISAGALTEAF
TRBV3-1 many ASSQRQDPYNEQF
TRBV7-9 few ASSSRLAGGRNTGELF
TRBV18 many ASGDFTSIEQY
TRBV3-1 - ASSQGLVGGEKLF
TRBV20-1 - SSRTGVWNEQF
TRBV3-1 many ASSYRDTGELF